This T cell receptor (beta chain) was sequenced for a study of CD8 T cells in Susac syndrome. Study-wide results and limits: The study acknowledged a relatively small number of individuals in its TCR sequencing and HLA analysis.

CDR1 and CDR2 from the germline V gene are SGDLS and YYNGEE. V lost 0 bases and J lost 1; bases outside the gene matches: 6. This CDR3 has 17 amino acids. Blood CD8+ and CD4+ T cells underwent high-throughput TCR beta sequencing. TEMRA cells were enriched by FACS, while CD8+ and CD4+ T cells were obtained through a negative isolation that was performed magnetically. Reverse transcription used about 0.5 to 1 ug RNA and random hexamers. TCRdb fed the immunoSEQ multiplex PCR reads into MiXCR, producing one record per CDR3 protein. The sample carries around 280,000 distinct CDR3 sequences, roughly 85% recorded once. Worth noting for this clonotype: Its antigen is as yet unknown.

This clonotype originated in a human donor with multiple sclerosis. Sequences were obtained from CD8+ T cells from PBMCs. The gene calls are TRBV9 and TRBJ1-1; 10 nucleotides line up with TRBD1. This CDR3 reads CASSVAPGQGQNTEAFF. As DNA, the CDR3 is TGTGCCAGCAGCGTAGCCCCGGGACAGGGGCAGAACACTGAAGCTTTCTTT. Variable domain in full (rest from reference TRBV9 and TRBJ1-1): DSGVTQTPKHLITATGQRVTLRCSPRSGDLSVYWYQQSLDQGLQFLIQYYNGEERAKGNILERFSAQQFPDLHSELNLSSLELGDSALYFCASSVAPGQGQNTEAFFGQGTRLTVV.